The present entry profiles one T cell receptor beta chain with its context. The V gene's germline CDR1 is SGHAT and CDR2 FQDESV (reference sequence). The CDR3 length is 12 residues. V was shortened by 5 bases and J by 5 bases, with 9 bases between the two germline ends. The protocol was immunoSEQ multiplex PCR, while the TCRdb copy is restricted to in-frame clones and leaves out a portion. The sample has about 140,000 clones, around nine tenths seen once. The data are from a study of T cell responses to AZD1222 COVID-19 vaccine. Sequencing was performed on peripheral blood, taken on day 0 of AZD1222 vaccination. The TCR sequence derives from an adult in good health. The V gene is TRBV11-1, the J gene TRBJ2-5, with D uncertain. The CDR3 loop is CASSHAGETQYF. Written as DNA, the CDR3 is TGTGCCAGCAGCCACGCCGGGGAGACCCAGTACTTC.